A single sample is the source of the 29 T cell receptor beta chains below, sequenced in a study of beta chain features in type 1 diabetes. Whole-study findings and limits: Among all four CD4+ subsets, Type 1 diabetes patients had TCRB CDR3s that were moderately but significantly shorter.

These TCRs' antigens remain unknown. Sequenced material consisted of expressed TCRB transcripts (all of the isolated RNA was reverse transcribed). Method: immunoSEQ multiplex PCR; TCRdb's copy keeps in-frame clones and lacks some. The sample has more than 95,000 clones; 25% to 35% are singletons. Sample: central memory CD4+ T cells from blood. These receptors came from a woman younger than 30 with type 1 diabetes.

The table lists this clone with many counts. The rearrangement links TRBV19 to TRBJ1-2, with 7 bases fitting TRBD1. CDR1 LNHDA and CDR2 SQIVND come from the germline V gene (reference sequence). V lost 11 bases and J lost 5; bases outside the gene matches: 5. This CDR3 region has 11 residues. The CDR3, as DNA: TGTGCCGGGTGGACAGGTTATGGCTACACCTTC. It specifies CAGWTGYGYTF.

This chain connects TRBV6-6 to TRBJ1-2; 10 bases fit TRBD1. CDR3 length equals 15 residues. J was trimmed by 1 base and V by 6 bases; bases with no gene match: 5. Germline CDR1 reads MNHNY; CDR2 reads SVGAGI (reference sequence). CDR3 in DNA: TGTGCCAGCAGCACGACAGGGGGCCGTAACTATGGCTACACCTTC. This encodes CASSTTGGRNYGYTF.

The V call is TRBV27, the J call TRBJ1-5; TRBD1 agrees at 12 bases. With V trimmed by 5 bases and J by 1 base, 12 bases remained unmatched. The V gene's germline CDR1 is MNHEY and CDR2 SMNVEV (reference sequence). The CDR3 spans 19 residues. CDR3 sequence reads: CASSPGAGQGAYSNQPQHF. CDR3 DNA: TGTGCCAGCAGTCCCGGTGCGGGACAGGGGGCATACAGCAATCAGCCCCAGCATTTT.

CDR3 amino acids: CASSPGQSYNEQFF. CDR3 DNA sequence: TGTGCCAGCTCACCAGGACAGTCATACAATGAGCAGTTCTTC. The chain joins TRBV18 to TRBJ2-1; a weak D match, TRBD1 (6 bases). Germline CDR1 KGHSH, CDR2 LQKENI. The CDR3 is 14 residues long. The germline V and J ends were trimmed by 2 bases and 4 bases, with 9 bases remaining between them. The full variable domain, completed using reference TRBV18 and TRBJ2-1, is NAGVMQNPRHLVRRRGQEARLRCSPMKGHSHVYWYRQLPEEGLKFMVYLQKENIIDESGMPKERFSAEFPKEGPSILRIQQVVRGDSAAYFCASSPGQSYNEQFFGPGTRLTVL.

The chain recombines TRBV5-1 with TRBJ2-1; D remains unclear. There are 14 residues in the CDR3. Germline V gene data show CDR1 as SGHRS and CDR2 as YFSETQ. V was pared by 1 base and J by 1 base, with 6 bases between. The CDR3: CASSLFGSYNEQFF. The CDR3 DNA is TGCGCCAGCAGCTTGTTCGGGTCCTACAATGAGCAGTTCTTC. Full variable domain (outside the CDR3, taken from reference TRBV5-1 and TRBJ2-1): KAGVTQTPRYLIKTRGQQVTLSCSPISGHRSVSWYQQTPGQGLQFLFEYFSETQRNKGNFPGRFSGRQFSNSRSEMNVSTLELGDSALYLCASSLFGSYNEQFFGPGTRLTVL.

The V call is TRBV20-1, the J call TRBJ1-1; TRBD1 matches at 8 bases. CDR3 length: 11 amino acids. CDR1 is DFQATT, CDR2 SNEGSKA, per germline (reference sequence). After removal of 6 bases from V and 3 bases from J, the junction contained 0 bases not matched to a gene. The CDR3 is CSARGHTEAFF. The CDR3 DNA follows: TGCAGTGCCAGGGGGCACACTGAAGCTTTCTTT.

Only a few counts were recorded for this clone. V gene TRBV2 combines with J gene TRBJ1-2; TRBD1 is a possible D gene (6 bases). Trimming removed 1 base at V and 3 bases at J, with 6 bases between. This CDR3 is built from 13 residues. CDR1 is SNHLY, CDR2 FYNNEI, per germline. The CDR3 region is CASSEGTDYGYTF. In DNA, the CDR3 is TGTGCCAGCAGTGAAGGGACAGACTATGGCTACACCTTC.

V and J are TRBV5-1 and TRBJ1-2; no definite D call. The CDR3 totals 12 residues. V was shortened by 5 bases and J by 2 bases, with 7 bases between the two germline ends. Germline V gene data show CDR1 as SGHRS and CDR2 as YFSETQ. DNA for the CDR3: TGCGCCAGCAGGGGCGAGAACTATGGCTACACCTTC. Residues: CASRGENYGYTF.

This clone was found a few times. The gene calls are TRBV5-4 and TRBJ1-2; TRBD1 is a possible D gene (5 bases). Germline V gene data show CDR1 as SGHNT and CDR2 as YYREEE (reference sequence). CDR3 length: 11 residues. The V end lost 3 bases, the J end lost 6 bases, and 6 bases lay between the germline ends. CDR3 sequence reads: CASSSRDGYTF. CDR3 in DNA: TGTGCCAGCAGCTCCAGGGATGGCTACACCTTC.

There are a few counts of this clone. This sequence joins TRBV21-1 and TRBJ2-5; TRBD1 is the table's D call and was not checked against the DNA. TRBV21-1 is given as a pseudogene. The CDR3 sequence is 16 residues long. The CDR3 nucleotides read TGTGCCAGCAGCGGAATAAGGGGGCTACAGGTAGAGACCCAGTACTTC. This codes for CASSGIRGLQVETQYF.

Note on this clone: One end of the junction fails to match germline, which may point to a read error. The chain joins TRBV9 to TRBJ2-5, with 7 bases lining up with TRBD1. Germline lookup yields CDR1 SGDLS and CDR2 YYNGEE. The CDR3 consists of 14 residues. CDR3 region: CTSSPGQLQETQYF. Written as DNA, the CDR3 is TGTACCAGCAGTCCGGGACAGCTTCAAGAGACCCAGTACTTC.

A few counts support this clone. The V gene is TRBV5-1, the J gene TRBJ2-1; the D gene is possibly TRBD2 (5 bases). V was clipped by 0 bases and J by 7 bases, with 11 bases between them. Germline loops: CDR1 SGHRS, CDR2 YFSETQ. This CDR3 spans 14 amino acids. For the CDR3, the DNA is TGCGCCAGCAGCTTGGTCGAGGGATGGAATGAGCAGTTCTTC. This gives the protein CASSLVEGWNEQFF.

Turning to this clone: At one end the junction does not follow the germline gene, possibly because of a read error. The rearrangement joins TRBV9 to TRBJ1-2, with a tentative D call TRBD1 (5 bases). This CDR3 is 13 amino acids long. Germline-derived CDR1 and CDR2 are SGDLS and YYNGEE. DNA for the CDR3: TGTGCCAGCAGCGTACCCCCAATTGGGGCAGTCCCCTTC. It translates to CASSVPPIGAVPF.

This clone has a handful of counts. The chain combines TRBV18 with TRBJ2-5, with TRBD1 matching 7 bases. The CDR3 length is 15 residues. Trimming cost V 3 bases and J 4 bases; bases outside gene matches: 8. CDR1 is KGHSH, CDR2 LQKENI, per germline. The CDR3 reads CASSPGQVGTETQYF. The DNA of the CDR3 is TGTGCCAGCTCACCCGGACAGGTCGGCACAGAGACCCAGTACTTC.

This sequence joins TRBV6-1 and TRBJ2-3, with 8 bases fitting TRBD2. Per the germline V gene, CDR1 is MNHNS and CDR2 is SASEGT. V gave up 4 bases and J gave up 4 bases; unmatched junction bases: 4. The CDR3 is 14 amino acids. CDR3 protein: CASSGGLGADTQYF. DNA of the CDR3: TGTGCCAGCAGTGGGGGACTAGGGGCAGATACGCAGTATTTT.

This clone was detected only a few times. CDR3 amino acids: CASRFRGGEETQYF. CDR3 in DNA: TGTGCCAGCAGATTCAGAGGGGGAGAAGAGACCCAGTACTTC. V usage is TRBV6-5 and J usage is TRBJ2-5; D may be TRBD1 (6 bases). This CDR3 is built from 14 residues. Deletions cut 6 bases from V and 3 bases from J, with 14 bases between. CDR1 MNHEY and CDR2 SVGAGI come from the germline V gene.

This clone was seen only a few times. Other DNA sequences in this specimen translate into the identical CDR3. The chain has TRBV7-8 and TRBJ2-1; 7 nucleotides align to TRBD2. This CDR3 region has 15 residues. Germline lookup yields CDR1 SGHVS and CDR2 FQNEAQ. V lost 0 bases and J lost 3; bases outside the gene matches: 2. CDR3 region: CASSLASGNYNEQFF. The CDR3, as DNA: TGTGCCAGCAGCTTAGCCAGCGGGAACTACAATGAGCAGTTCTTC. Filled out from reference TRBV7-8 and TRBJ2-1, the complete variable domain reads GAGVSQSPRYKVAKRGQDVALRCDPISGHVSLFWYQQALGQGPEFLTYFQNEAQLDKSGLPSDRFFAERPEGSVSTLKIQRTQQEDSAVYLCASSLASGNYNEQFFGPGTRLTVL.

The rearrangement uses TRBV28 and TRBJ2-7; 12 bases map to TRBD2. This CDR3 spans 17 amino acids. Germline V gives CDR1 MDHEN, CDR2 SYDVKM. V lost 5 bases, J lost 9 bases, and 17 bases stayed unmatched. DNA of the CDR3: TGTGCCAGCAGTCCAGCCGCTAGCGGGAGGGCCCTTCCCGGGCAGTACTTC. Translation: CASSPAASGRALPGQYF.

There are a few counts of this clone. J is TRBJ1-2 and V is TRBV28, with 8 bases identical to TRBD1. The germline CDR1 and CDR2 sequences are MDHEN and SYDVKM. The J segment lost 4 bases and the V segment lost 2 bases, leaving 12 bases of the junction unmatched. The CDR3 covers 17 residues. The DNA of the CDR3 is TGTGCCAGCAGTTTAAACAGGGGGGGTGGTTTAAGCTATGGCTACACCTTC. It yields the protein CASSLNRGGGLSYGYTF.

There are a few counts of this clone. CDR3 DNA: TGCGCCAGCAGCCTCGGGACAGGCCAGGCCGGGGGGGCCAACGTCCTGACTTTC. Translating it yields CASSLGTGQAGGANVLTF. The chain carries TRBV4-3 and TRBJ2-6, with TRBD1 identical over 8 bases. Germline-derived CDR1 and CDR2 are LGHNA and YSLEER. V shed 4 bases, J shed 4 bases, and the junction held 12 bases outside the gene matches. The CDR3 totals 18 residues.

This clone was counted between two and nine times. The chain combines TRBV5-1 with TRBJ2-3; 13 bases are shared with TRBD2. The CDR3 loop spans 17 amino acids. Per germline, CDR1 SGHRS and CDR2 YFSETQ. The junction had 6 bases not matched to a gene; V was cut back by 0 bases and J by 5 bases. CDR3 sequence reads: CASSLAWTSGSGDTQYF. The DNA for the CDR3 is TGCGCCAGCAGCTTGGCTTGGACTAGCGGGAGTGGAGATACGCAGTATTTT. Supplemented by reference TRBV5-1 and TRBJ2-3, the full variable domain reads KAGVTQTPRYLIKTRGQQVTLSCSPISGHRSVSWYQQTPGQGLQFLFEYFSETQRNKGNFPGRFSGRQFSNSRSEMNVSTLELGDSALYLCASSLAWTSGSGDTQYFGPGTRLTVL.

This sequence joins TRBV5-6 and TRBJ2-4, with D perhaps TRBD1 (6 bases). The CDR3 loop spans 17 amino acids. V shed 4 bases and J shed 0 bases, with 17 bases lying between them. Per the germline V gene, CDR1 is SGHDT and CDR2 is YYEEEE. Written as DNA, the CDR3 is TGTGCCAGCAGCATGGGGGCGGCTACTAGAGCCAAAAACATTCAGTACTTC. Its protein is CASSMGAATRAKNIQYF.

This clone was counted a few times. The chain employs TRBV27 and TRBJ2-5; D remains unclear. Trimming stripped 5 bases from V and 4 bases from J, with 11 bases between. The CDR3 is 13 amino acids. CDR1 is MNHEY and CDR2 is SMNVEV in the germline V gene (reference sequence). CDR3 in amino acids: CASSPHELETQYF. The CDR3 DNA reads TGTGCCAGCAGTCCCCATGAGTTAGAGACCCAGTACTTC.

This clone showed up many times. The chain links TRBV19 to TRBJ1-2; TRBD1 agrees at 10 bases. The CDR3 runs 17 residues. CDR1 and CDR2 from the germline V gene are LNHDA and SQIVND (reference sequence). Germline trimming cut 3 bases from V and 8 bases from J; bases unmatched to any gene: 15. The CDR3 DNA follows: TGTGCCAGTAGTATCTCGCTTGACCCGGGACAGGGGCCGGGCTACACCTTC. It specifies CASSISLDPGQGPGYTF.

The J gene is TRBJ1-1, the V gene TRBV18; 11 positions agree with TRBD1. This CDR3 spans 16 amino acids. Germline values: CDR1 KGHSH, CDR2 LQKENI. Trimming at V came to 2 bases and at J to 10 bases, leaving 12 bases not matched to a gene. CDR3 nucleotides: TGTGCCAGCTCACCAGGACAGGGGGCATCAGGGTACGGAGCTTTCTTT. Translated, it gives CASSPGQGASGYGAFF.

In its sample, this clone was seen a few times. The CDR3, as DNA: TGTGCCACCCAGGGGCCGCATTCCTACGAGCAGTACTTC. Residues: CATQGPHSYEQYF. The V and J genes are TRBV6-1 and TRBJ2-7; TRBD1 might be the D (6 bases). Germline V gene lookup returns CDR1 MNHNS and CDR2 SASEGT. Trimming shortened V by 10 bases and J by 1 base, and 14 bases separated the two germline ends. The CDR3 loop spans 13 amino acids.

V and J are TRBV2 and TRBJ1-4, with D perhaps TRBD1 (6 bases). Trimming took 6 bases from V and 5 from J, leaving 10 bases between them. This CDR3 has 13 amino acids. The germline V gene has CDR1 SNHLY and CDR2 FYNNEI. The CDR3 region is CASSWTENEKLFF. CDR3 nucleotide sequence: TGTGCCAGCAGCTGGACAGAGAATGAAAAACTGTTTTTT.

The chain links TRBV4-3 to TRBJ1-2; unclear D gene. Trimming removed 0 bases at V and 4 bases at J, with 12 bases between. CDR1 and CDR2 (germline): LGHNA, YSLEER. This CDR3 spans 15 amino acids. CDR3 sequence (DNA): TGCGCCAGCAGCCAAGACTGGAGTCCTCTCTATGGCTACACCTTC. It specifies CASSQDWSPLYGYTF.

The rearrangement joins TRBV7-2 to TRBJ1-2; 12 bases align to TRBD1. After removal of 5 bases from V and 2 bases from J, the junction contained 3 bases not matched to a gene. Per the germline V gene, CDR1 is SGHTA and CDR2 is FQGNSA. CDR3 size: 15 residues. The CDR3 loop reads CASSHGTGGNYGYTF. The CDR3 region has the DNA TGTGCCAGCAGCCACGGGACAGGGGGCAACTATGGCTACACCTTC.